This TCR beta chain originates from a study of blood T cell repertoires in COVID-19. Study overall: PBMCs, B-cell-depleted T cells, or T cells were the source of the cDNA or gDNA that made up the material.

Profiling relied on immunoSEQ multiplex PCR, and the TCRdb table lists in-frame clones only, not all of them. Among approximately 220,000 clones listed, 83% were seen once. This CDR3 is 13 amino acids long. The V end lost 9 bases, the J end lost 0 bases, and 9 bases lay between the germline ends. Germline values: CDR1 KGHDR, CDR2 SFDVKD. The receptor's source is a woman aged 50 to 60 with acute or convalescent COVID-19. The sequencing input was peripheral blood. The chain couples TRBV24-1 to TRBJ2-3, with a tentative D call TRBD1 (6 bases). CDR3 in DNA: TGTGCCACCGCTACAGGGAGCACAGATACGCAGTATTTT. Translating gives CATATGSTDTQYF.